This entry concerns a single T cell receptor (beta chain). This entry is derived from a study of T cells in pancreatic ductal adenocarcinoma. Some clones are missing from TCRdb's copy, which holds only in-frame ones; the method was immunoSEQ multiplex PCR. The repertoire has some 5,400 clones, about 70% of them found once; the top ten carry approximately 10%. Germline CDR1 reads SGHTA; CDR2 reads FQGTGA. The CDR3 is 13 residues long. V lost 5 bases, J lost 8 bases, and 7 bases stayed unmatched. No neoadjuvant therapy was given to the selected pancreatic ductal adenocarcinoma patients before their surgery.

This clonotype was obtained from a human donor with pancreatic ductal adenocarcinoma. V usage is TRBV7-3 and J usage is TRBJ1-1, with 8 bases matching TRBD1. Sequenced input: pancreatic tumor tissue. CDR3 in DNA: TGTGCCAGCAGCCCGGCGCAGGGGGCAGAAGCTTTCTTT. This encodes CASSPAQGAEAFF.